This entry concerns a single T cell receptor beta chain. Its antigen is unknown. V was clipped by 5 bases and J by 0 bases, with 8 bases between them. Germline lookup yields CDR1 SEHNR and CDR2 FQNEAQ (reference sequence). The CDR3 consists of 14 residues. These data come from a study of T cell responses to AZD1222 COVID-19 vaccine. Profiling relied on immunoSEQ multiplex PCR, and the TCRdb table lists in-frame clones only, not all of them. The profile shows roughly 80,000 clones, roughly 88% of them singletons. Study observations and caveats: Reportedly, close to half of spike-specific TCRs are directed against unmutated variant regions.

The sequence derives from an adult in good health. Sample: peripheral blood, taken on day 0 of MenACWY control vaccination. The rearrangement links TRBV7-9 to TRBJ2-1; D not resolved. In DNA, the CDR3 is TGTGCCAGCAGCCATCCGGACTCCTACAATGAGCAGTTCTTC. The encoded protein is CASSHPDSYNEQFF.